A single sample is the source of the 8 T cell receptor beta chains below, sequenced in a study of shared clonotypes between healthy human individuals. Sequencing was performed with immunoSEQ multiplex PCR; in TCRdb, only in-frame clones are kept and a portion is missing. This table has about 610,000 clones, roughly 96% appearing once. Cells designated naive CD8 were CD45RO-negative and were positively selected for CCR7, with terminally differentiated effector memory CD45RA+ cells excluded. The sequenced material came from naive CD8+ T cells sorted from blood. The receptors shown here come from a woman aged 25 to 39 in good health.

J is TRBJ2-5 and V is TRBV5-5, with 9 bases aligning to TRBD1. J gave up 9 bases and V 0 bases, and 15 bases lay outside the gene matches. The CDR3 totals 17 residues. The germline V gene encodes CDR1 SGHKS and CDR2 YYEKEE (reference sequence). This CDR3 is CASSLVWTGATLAAQYF. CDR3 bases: TGTGCCAGCAGCTTGGTTTGGACAGGGGCGACCCTCGCGGCCCAGTACTTC.

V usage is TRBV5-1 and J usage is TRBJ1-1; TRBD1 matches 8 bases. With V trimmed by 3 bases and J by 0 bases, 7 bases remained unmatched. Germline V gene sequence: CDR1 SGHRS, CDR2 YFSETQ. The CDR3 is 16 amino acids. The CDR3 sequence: CASSSGQGYMNTEAFF. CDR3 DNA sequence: TGCGCCAGCAGCTCAGGACAGGGTTACATGAACACTGAAGCTTTCTTT.

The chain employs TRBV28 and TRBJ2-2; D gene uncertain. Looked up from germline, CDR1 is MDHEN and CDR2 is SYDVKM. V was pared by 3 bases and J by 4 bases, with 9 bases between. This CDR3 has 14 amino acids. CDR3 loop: CASSFRLGTGELFF. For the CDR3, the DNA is TGTGCCAGCAGTTTTCGACTCGGCACCGGGGAGCTGTTTTTT.

CDR3 coding DNA: TGTGCCAGTAGTACGGGACAGCTTGAAGCTTTCTTT. Amino acids: CASSTGQLEAFF. The rearrangement joins TRBV19 to TRBJ1-1, with 7 bases matching TRBD1. Germline V gene sequence: CDR1 LNHDA, CDR2 SQIVND (reference sequence). The CDR3 is made up of 12 amino acids. V gave up 4 bases and J gave up 7 bases; unmatched junction bases: 3.

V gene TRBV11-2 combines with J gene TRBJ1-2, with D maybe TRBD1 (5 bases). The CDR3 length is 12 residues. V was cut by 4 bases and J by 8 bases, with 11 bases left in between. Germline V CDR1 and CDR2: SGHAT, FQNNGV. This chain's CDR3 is CASSSSGKGYTF. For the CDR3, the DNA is TGTGCCAGCAGCTCCTCAGGGAAAGGCTACACCTTC.

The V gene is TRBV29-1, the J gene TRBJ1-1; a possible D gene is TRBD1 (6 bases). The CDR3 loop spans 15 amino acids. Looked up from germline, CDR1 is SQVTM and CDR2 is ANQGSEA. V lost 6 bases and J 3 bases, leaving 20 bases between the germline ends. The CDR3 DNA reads TGCAGCGTCGAGAGTGGACAGTCGCGGGACACTGAAGCTTTCTTT. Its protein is CSVESGQSRDTEAFF.

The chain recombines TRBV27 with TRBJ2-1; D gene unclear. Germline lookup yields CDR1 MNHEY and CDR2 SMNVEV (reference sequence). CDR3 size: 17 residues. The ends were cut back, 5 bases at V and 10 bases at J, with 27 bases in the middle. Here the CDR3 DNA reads TGTGCCAGCAGTCCCTACTCATGGACCGAAAGTGGATACGAGCAGTTCTTC. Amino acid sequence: CASSPYSWTESGYEQFF.

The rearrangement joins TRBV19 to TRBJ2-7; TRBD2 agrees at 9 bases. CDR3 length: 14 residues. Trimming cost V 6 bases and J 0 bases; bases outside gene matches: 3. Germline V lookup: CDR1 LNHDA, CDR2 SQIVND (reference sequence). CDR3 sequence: CASRKTSGSYEQYF. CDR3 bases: TGTGCCAGTAGAAAGACTAGCGGCTCCTACGAGCAGTACTTC.